This T cell receptor (beta chain) was identified during a study of CD8 T cells in Susac syndrome. Purification of the CD8+ and CD4+ T cells relied on negative isolation, and TEMRA cells underwent FACS enrichment. V was pared by 6 bases and J by 8 bases, with 16 bases between. The CDR3 covers 13 residues. The count of this clonotype is one. The authors reverse transcribed roughly 0.5 to 1 ug RNA with random hexamers. With immunoSEQ multiplex PCR, TCR beta CDR3 was amplified across 54 Vbeta and 13 Jbeta. Each CDR3 protein gets one entry after TCRdb re-called the immunoSEQ multiplex PCR reads with MiXCR. The sample holds 160,000 or so distinct CDR3 sequences, just under 95% seen once.

This receptor was obtained from a human donor with multiple sclerosis. The sequenced material came from CD8+ T cells from PBMCs. V is TRBV12-3 or TRBV12-4 and J is TRBJ1-2, with D maybe TRBD1 (6 bases). CDR3 sequence: CASSLGHLVGYTF. As DNA, the CDR3 is TGTGCCAGCAGCTTGGGACATCTCGTCGGCTACACCTTC.